A selection of T cell receptor beta chains follows, all from one sample in a study of shared clonotypes between healthy human individuals. TCRdb's table, derived via immunoSEQ multiplex PCR, lists solely in-frame clones and lacks some. This repertoire shows about 710,000 clones, around four fifths found once; its top ten account for around 1.7%. The material sequenced was memory CD4+ T cells sorted from blood. The receptor set was obtained from a woman aged 25 to 45 in good health. The CDR3 runs from the conserved cysteine through the conserved F or W. D genes are given only for firm matches. Size tells how often a clone was seen (once, few, many) or the class of an expanded clone, and some rows leave it out.

CDR3aa | CDR3nt | j_gene | abundance | v_gene | d_gene
CASSPHREETQYF | TGTGCCTCCTCCCCACACAGGGAGGAGACCCAGTACTTC | TRBJ2-5 | once | TRBV25-1 | -
CASSYGDEQFF | TGTGCCAGCAGTTACGGGGATGAGCAGTTCTTC | TRBJ2-1 | - | TRBV6-5 | -
CASSLRDSEKLFF | TGTGCCAGCAGTTTACGGGACAGTGAAAAACTGTTTTTT | TRBJ1-4 | - | TRBV27 | TRBD1
CASSLGDALSYEQYF | TGTGCCAGCAGCTTAGGGGACGCCCTTTCCTACGAGCAGTACTTC | TRBJ2-7 | - | TRBV11-2 | -
CASSTYMTAKYEQYF | TGCGCCAGCAGCACCTACATGACAGCGAAGTACGAGCAGTACTTC | TRBJ2-7 | few | TRBV5-1 | -
CASTIRGVSTEAFF | TGTGCCAGTACCATCAGGGGGGTCAGCACTGAAGCTTTCTTT | TRBJ1-1 | few | TRBV19 | TRBD1
CASSSGTSNYNEQFF | TGTGCCAGCAGTTCCGGGACTAGCAATTACAATGAGCAGTTCTTC | TRBJ2-1 | - | TRBV28 | TRBD2
CASSIPTGTGGGELFF | TGTGCCAGCAGCATACCTACCGGGACAGGGGGCGGGGAGCTGTTTTTT | TRBJ2-2 | - | TRBV11-1 | TRBD1
CSVLTSGVQETQYF | TGCAGCGTTTTGACTAGCGGGGTACAAGAGACCCAGTACTTC | TRBJ2-5 | - | TRBV29-1 | TRBD2
CASSPGQGGPNTEAFF | TGCGCCAGCAGCCCCGGACAGGGAGGTCCGAACACTGAAGCTTTCTTT | TRBJ1-1 | - | TRBV4-1 | TRBD1
CASSRGQGTDGYTF | TGTGCCAGCTCACGGGGACAGGGGACAGATGGCTACACCTTC | TRBJ1-2 | many | TRBV18 | TRBD1
CASSFRTLAKNIQYF | TGTGCCAGCAGTTTCAGAACCCTAGCCAAAAACATTCAGTACTTC | TRBJ2-4 | once | TRBV28 | -
CSAREVEAFF | TGCAGTGCTAGGGAGGTAGAAGCTTTCTTT | TRBJ1-1 | - | TRBV20-1 | -
CSVRASGSWGTDTQYF | TGCAGCGTGAGGGCTAGCGGGAGTTGGGGCACAGATACGCAGTATTTT | TRBJ2-3 | - | TRBV29-1 | TRBD2
CASSLDRGGNQPQHF | TGTGCCAGCAGCTTGGACAGGGGAGGCAATCAGCCCCAGCACTTT | TRBJ1-5 | - | TRBV7-9 | TRBD1
CASSLGEVGYTF | TGTGCCAGCAGCCTTGGGGAGGTTGGCTACACCTTC | TRBJ1-2 | once | TRBV5-6 | -
CASSTLGLAAPGEQYF | TGCGCCAGCAGCACACTGGGACTAGCGGCCCCCGGGGAGCAGTACTTC | TRBJ2-7 | few | TRBV5-1 | TRBD2
CASSLPGTVYGYTF | TGCGCCAGCAGCCTACCCGGGACGGTCTATGGCTACACCTTC | TRBJ1-2 | - | TRBV4-1 | -